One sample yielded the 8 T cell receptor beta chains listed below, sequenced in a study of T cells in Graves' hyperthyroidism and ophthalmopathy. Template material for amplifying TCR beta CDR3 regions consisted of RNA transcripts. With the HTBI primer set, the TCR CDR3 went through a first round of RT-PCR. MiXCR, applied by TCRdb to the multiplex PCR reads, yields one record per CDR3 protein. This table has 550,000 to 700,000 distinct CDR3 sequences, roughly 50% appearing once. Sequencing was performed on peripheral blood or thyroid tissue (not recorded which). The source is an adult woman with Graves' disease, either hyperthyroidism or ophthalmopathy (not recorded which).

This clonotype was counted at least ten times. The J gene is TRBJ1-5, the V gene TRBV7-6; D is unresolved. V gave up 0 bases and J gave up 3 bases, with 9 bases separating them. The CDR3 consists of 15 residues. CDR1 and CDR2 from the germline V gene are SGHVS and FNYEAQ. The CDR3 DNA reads TGTGCCAGCAGCTTAGCGCCCAACATCAATCAGCCCCAGCATTTT. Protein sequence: CASSLAPNINQPQHF.

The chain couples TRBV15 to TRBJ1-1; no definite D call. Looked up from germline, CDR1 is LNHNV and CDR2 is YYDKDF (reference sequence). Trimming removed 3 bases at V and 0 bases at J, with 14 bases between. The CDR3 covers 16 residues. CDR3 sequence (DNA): TGTGCCACCAGCAGCGCCTCGGGGAGGGTGAACACTGAAGCTTTCTTT. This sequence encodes CATSSASGRVNTEAFF.

As DNA, the CDR3 is TGTGCCCGGAGCCTTTTGAACACTGAAGCTTTCTTT. Encoded protein: CARSLLNTEAFF. This chain joins TRBV7-9 and TRBJ1-1; D remains ambiguous. Germline CDR1 reads SEHNR; CDR2 reads FQNEAQ (reference sequence). V was shortened by 11 bases and J by 0 bases, with 10 bases between the two germline ends. This CDR3 contains 12 residues.

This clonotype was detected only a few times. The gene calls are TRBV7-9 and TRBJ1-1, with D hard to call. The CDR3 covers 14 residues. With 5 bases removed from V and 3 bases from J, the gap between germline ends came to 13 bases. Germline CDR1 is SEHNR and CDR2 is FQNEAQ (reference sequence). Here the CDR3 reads CASSRRGKYTEAFF. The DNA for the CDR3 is TGTGCCAGCAGCCGCCGAGGGAAGTACACTGAAGCTTTCTTT.

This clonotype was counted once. The CDR3 sequence is CASRFGTGGTYEQYF. Here the CDR3 DNA reads TGTGCCAGCAGGTTCGGGACAGGGGGAACCTACGAGCAGTACTTC. V gene TRBV7-2 combines with J gene TRBJ2-7; 11 bases are shared with TRBD1. Unmatched junction bases numbered 6, after V lost 6 bases and J lost 2 bases. Germline loops: CDR1 SGHTA, CDR2 FQGNSA. The CDR3 loop spans 15 amino acids.

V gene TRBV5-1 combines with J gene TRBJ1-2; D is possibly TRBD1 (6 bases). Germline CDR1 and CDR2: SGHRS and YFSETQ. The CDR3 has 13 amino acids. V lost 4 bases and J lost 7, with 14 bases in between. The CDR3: CASSTQGGLGYTF. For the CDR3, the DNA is TGCGCCAGCAGCACGCAAGGGGGACTTGGCTACACCTTC.

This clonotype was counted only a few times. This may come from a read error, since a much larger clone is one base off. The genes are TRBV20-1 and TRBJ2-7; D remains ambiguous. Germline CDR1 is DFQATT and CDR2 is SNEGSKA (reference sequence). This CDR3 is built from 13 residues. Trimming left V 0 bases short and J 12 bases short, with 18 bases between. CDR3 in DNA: TGCAGTGCTAGAGACGATTCCCAAGAGACCCGGTACTTC. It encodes CSARDDSQETRYF.

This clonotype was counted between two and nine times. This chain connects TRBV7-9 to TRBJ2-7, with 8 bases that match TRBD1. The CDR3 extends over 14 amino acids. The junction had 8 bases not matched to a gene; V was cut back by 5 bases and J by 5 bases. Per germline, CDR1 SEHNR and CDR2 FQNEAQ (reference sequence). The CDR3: CASSLGQGQDEQYF. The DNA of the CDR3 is TGTGCCAGCAGCCTAGGACAGGGTCAGGACGAGCAGTACTTC.